The rows below give T cell receptor beta chains drawn from one sample of a study of T cells in localized non-small cell lung cancer. The data were produced by immunoSEQ multiplex PCR, yet TCRdb's version contains in-frame clones alone and is incomplete. The sample has 40,000 or so clones; around 87% are singletons. The source was peripheral blood, collected before any cancer treatment. The receptors were sampled from a man between 40 and 70 years old with stage I lung adenocarcinoma. CDR3s include the opening cysteine and the closing phenylalanine or tryptophan. The D gene is left open where the match is weak. Some rows have no size entry. The others give once, few or many, or a class for an expanded clone.

>-|TRBJ2-3|TRBV19|-
CASWAGFGGADTQYF
TGTGCCAGCTGGGCTGGGTTTGGAGGTGCAGATACGCAGTATTTT
>-|TRBJ2-1|TRBV7-3|-
CASSRQPVTSSYNEQFF
TGTGCCAGCAGCCGTCAGCCGGTTACCAGCTCCTACAATGAGCAGTTCTTC
>-|TRBJ2-3|TRBV18|-
CASSPPGQRTDTQYF
TGTGCCAGCTCACCACCGGGGCAGCGCACAGATACGCAGTATTTT
>-|TRBJ1-1|TRBV4-2|-
CASLGPTRGAFF
TGTGCCAGCCTCGGACCCACCCGCGGAGCTTTCTTT
>few|TRBJ2-7|TRBV11-2|TRBD2
CASSLEGGLYEQYF
TGTGCCAGCAGCTTAGAGGGGGGGTTGTACGAGCAGTACTTC
>-|TRBJ1-1|TRBV19|-
CASSILSGAKNTEAFF
TGTGCCAGTAGTATTCTATCCGGGGCCAAGAACACTGAAGCTTTCTTT
>-|TRBJ1-2|TRBV6-5|TRBD1
CASSRQGRGGYTF
TGTGCCAGCAGTCGACAGGGGCGAGGCGGCTACACCTTC
>-|TRBJ2-2|TRBV5-4|-
CASLHKEVTGELFF
TGTGCCAGCCTTCACAAGGAGGTCACCGGGGAGCTGTTTTTT
>-|TRBJ2-7|TRBV19|-
CASSNRISSSYEQYF
TGTGCCAGTAGTAACCGGATTAGTAGCTCCTACGAGCAGTACTTC
>once|TRBJ2-3|TRBV10-3|TRBD2
CAIKGLASSTDTQYF
TGTGCCATCAAGGGACTAGCCTCTAGCACAGATACGCAGTATTTT
>-|TRBJ2-3|TRBV7-9|-
CASSPQRDTQYF
TGTGCCAGCAGCCCTCAGCGGGATACGCAGTATTTT
>-|TRBJ2-3|TRBV30|TRBD2
CAWRGGRAWADTQYF
TGTGCCTGGAGGGGAGGGAGGGCCTGGGCAGATACGCAGTATTTT
>once|TRBJ2-7|TRBV5-4|-
CASSSRQSHEQYF
TGTGCCAGCAGCTCCCGACAGTCCCACGAGCAGTACTTC
>once|TRBJ2-7|TRBV6-5|-
CASSSSERWGGPEF
TGTGCCAGCAGTTCCTCAGAAAGGTGGGGGGGGCCTGAATTC
>-|TRBJ2-2|TRBV10-2|-
CASSLDSGTGELFF
TGCGCCAGCAGCCTCGACTCTGGGACCGGGGAGCTGTTTTTT
>-|TRBJ1-2|TRBV7-2|-
CASSPPEGESSGYTF
TGTGCCAGCAGCCCGCCAGAGGGGGAATCAAGTGGCTACACCTTC
>-|TRBJ2-1|TRBV28|TRBD1
CASSVPGQGREATYNEQFF
TGTGCCAGCAGTGTCCCGGGACAGGGAAGGGAGGCCACCTACAATGAGCAGTTCTTC
>-|TRBJ2-7|TRBV29-1|-
CSVTGARSYEQYF
TGCAGCGTGACAGGAGCCCGCTCCTACGAGCAGTACTTC
>-|TRBJ2-5|TRBV7-2|TRBD2
CASSLLAGSVETQYF
TGTGCCAGCAGCTTGTTAGCGGGATCCGTCGAGACCCAGTACTTC
>-|TRBJ2-1|TRBV5-1|TRBD2
CASSLAGWTSGISEQFF
TGCGCCAGCAGCTTGGCGGGATGGACTAGTGGTATAAGTGAGCAGTTCTTC
>-|TRBJ1-1|TRBV10-2|-
CASSVRGWDTEAFF
TGCGCCAGCAGTGTAAGGGGCTGGGACACTGAAGCTTTCTTT
>-|TRBJ2-7|TRBV15|-
CATSRGGTPADYEQYF
TGTGCCACCAGCAGAGGGGGGACCCCGGCGGACTACGAGCAGTACTTC
>few|TRBJ1-1|TRBV23-1|-
CASSPQDWNTEAFF
TGCGCCAGCAGTCCCCAGGACTGGAACACTGAAGCTTTCTTT
>-|TRBJ2-1|TRBV28|-
CASSFKRALNNEQFF
TGTGCCAGCAGTTTCAAGCGGGCCCTAAACAATGAGCAGTTCTTC
>-|TRBJ1-5|TRBV19|-
CASSTLGRRQPQHF
TGTGCCAGTAGCACCCTCGGACGAAGGCAGCCCCAGCATTTT
>-|TRBJ2-3|TRBV7-2|-
CASSSATQGRSTDTQYF
TGTGCCAGCAGCTCGGCAACACAGGGGAGGAGCACAGATACGCAGTATTTT
>-|TRBJ2-7|TRBV5-4|TRBD2
CASSLGTSLPYEQYF
TGTGCCAGCAGCTTGGGGACTAGCCTCCCCTACGAGCAGTACTTC
>once|TRBJ2-7|TRBV4-1|-
CASSQGLRDNEQYF
TGCGCCAGCAGCCAAGGGCTGCGGGACAACGAGCAGTACTTC
>-|TRBJ2-1|TRBV7-8|TRBD2
CASSVRLAAYNEQFF
TGTGCCAGCAGCGTCCGGCTAGCGGCCTACAATGAGCAGTTCTTC
>-|TRBJ2-7|TRBV10-3|-
CAISGRDLSYEQYF
TGTGCCATCAGTGGGAGGGACTTATCCTACGAGCAGTACTTC
>once|TRBJ2-1|TRBV7-2|-
CASRNLANNEQFF
TGTGCCAGCAGAAACCTAGCGAACAATGAGCAGTTCTTC
>once|TRBJ2-5|TRBV27|TRBD2
CASSSVGGGQETQYF
TGTGCCAGCAGCTCCGTTGGGGGGGGTCAAGAGACCCAGTACTTC
>few|TRBJ2-1|TRBV6-5|-
CASSSTIRGNEQFF
TGTGCCAGCAGCTCAACAATAAGGGGCAATGAGCAGTTCTTC
>-|TRBJ1-1|TRBV5-1|-
CASRGLGENTEAFF
TGCGCCAGCAGAGGTCTTGGGGAGAACACTGAAGCTTTCTTT
>-|TRBJ1-1|TRBV7-9|TRBD1
CASSYSGGGDTEAFF
TGTGCCAGCAGCTATTCAGGGGGAGGGGACACTGAAGCTTTCTTT
>-|TRBJ2-5|TRBV27|-
CASSFSRGSGETQYF
TGTGCCAGCAGTTTCTCCAGGGGTTCAGGAGAGACCCAGTACTTC
>-|TRBJ2-5|TRBV10-3|-
CAISARQQETQYF
TGTGCCATCAGTGCACGACAGCAAGAGACCCAGTACTTC
>once|TRBJ2-7|TRBV5-4|TRBD2
CASSTTSGRLHEQYF
TGTGCCAGCAGCACCACTAGCGGGAGGCTCCACGAGCAGTACTTC
>once|TRBJ1-2|TRBV6-6|TRBD1
CASSPPRQGALHGYTF
TGTGCCAGCAGTCCCCCCCGACAGGGGGCTCTACATGGCTACACCTTC
>few|TRBJ1-1|TRBV18|-
CASSPPLSEVKAFF
TGTGCCAGCTCACCACCTCTTTCTGAAGTTAAAGCTTTCTTT
>-|TRBJ2-1|TRBV18|TRBD1
CASSPDRDYNEQFF
TGTGCCAGCTCACCGGACAGGGACTACAATGAGCAGTTCTTC
>-|TRBJ2-7|TRBV6-5|-
CASSYPPGYEQYF
TGTGCCAGCAGTTACCCCCCCGGGTACGAGCAGTACTTC
>-|TRBJ2-7|TRBV28|-
CASSSTARDEQYF
TGTGCCAGCAGTTCGACTGCTAGGGACGAGCAGTACTTC
>-|TRBJ2-7|TRBV2|TRBD1
CASSEAGPRDSSYEQYF
TGTGCCAGCAGTGAAGCAGGGCCTAGGGACAGCTCCTACGAGCAGTACTTC
>-|TRBJ2-7|TRBV6-5|TRBD1
CASSYRGQGTYEQYF
TGTGCCAGCAGTTATAGGGGACAGGGGACCTACGAGCAGTACTTC
>-|TRBJ1-1|TRBV5-5|-
CASSLRRANTEAFF
TGTGCCAGCAGCCTCCGACGGGCGAACACTGAAGCTTTCTTT
>-|TRBJ2-5|TRBV27|TRBD2
CASSPLAGVQETQYF
TGTGCCAGCAGCCCTCTAGCGGGAGTTCAGGAGACCCAGTACTTC
>once|TRBJ2-6|TRBV7-9|-
CASSLFPGANVLTF
TGTGCCAGCAGCTTGTTCCCTGGGGCCAACGTCCTGACTTTC
>-|TRBJ2-3|TRBV19|-
CASKGLASGDTQYF
TGTGCCAGTAAGGGCCTAGCCTCTGGGGATACGCAGTATTTT
>few|TRBJ2-1|TRBV7-7|TRBD2
CASSLTLRGSKGNEQFF
TGTGCTAGCAGCTTAACCCTTCGCGGGAGTAAGGGGAATGAGCAGTTCTTC
>-|TRBJ1-1|TRBV7-3|-
CASKKQDSLNTEAFF
TGTGCCAGCAAAAAACAGGACTCCTTGAACACTGAAGCTTTCTTT
>-|TRBJ2-1|TRBV4-3|-
CASSPTAGNSYNEQFF
TGCGCCAGCAGCCCCACGGCCGGGAACTCCTACAATGAGCAGTTCTTC
>-|TRBJ2-7|TRBV5-6|-
CASSLGLRGSYEQYF
TGTGCCAGCAGCTTGGGACTCCGCGGGTCCTACGAGCAGTACTTC